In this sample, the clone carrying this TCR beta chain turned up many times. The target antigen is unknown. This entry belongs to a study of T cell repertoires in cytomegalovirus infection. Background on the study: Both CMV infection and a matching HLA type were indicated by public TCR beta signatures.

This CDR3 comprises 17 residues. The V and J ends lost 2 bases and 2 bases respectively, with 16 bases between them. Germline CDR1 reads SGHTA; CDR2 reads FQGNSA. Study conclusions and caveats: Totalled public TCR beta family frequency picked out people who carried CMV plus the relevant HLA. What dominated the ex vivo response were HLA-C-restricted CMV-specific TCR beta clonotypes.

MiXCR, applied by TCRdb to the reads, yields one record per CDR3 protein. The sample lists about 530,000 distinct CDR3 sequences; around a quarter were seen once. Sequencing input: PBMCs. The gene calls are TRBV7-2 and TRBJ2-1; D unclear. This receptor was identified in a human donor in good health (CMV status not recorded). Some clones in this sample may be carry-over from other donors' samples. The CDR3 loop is CASSLNSWTSTYNEQFF. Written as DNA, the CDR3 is TGTGCCAGCAGCTTAAATTCCTGGACCTCTACCTACAATGAGCAGTTCTTC.